A single sample gave rise to the 22 T cell receptor beta chains below, sequenced in a study of breast tumors, draining lymph nodes, adjacent tissues. TCRdb used MiXCR to reprocess the multiplex PCR reads, holding one entry per CDR3 protein. In the table there are over 250,000 distinct CDR3 sequences, under 35% of which are singletons. Samples came from axillary lymph nodes draining the breast cancer. The material sequenced was axillary lymph node tissue. Every receptor here comes from a female donor with breast cancer. Some clones in this sample may be carry-over from other donors' samples.

This clonotype was detected ten times or more. The chain has TRBV5-1 and TRBJ1-5; D might be TRBD1 (5 bases). From germline, CDR1 is SGHRS and CDR2 YFSETQ. The CDR3 sequence is 15 residues long. V shed 5 bases and J shed 7 bases, with 19 bases lying between them. This CDR3 reads CASRRTGDARQPQHF. The CDR3, as DNA: TGCGCCAGCAGAAGGACTGGGGACGCTAGGCAGCCCCAGCATTTT.

This clonotype was seen ten or more times. The chain employs TRBV5-1 and TRBJ1-6, with 8 bases lining up with TRBD1. The V gene end was trimmed by 0 bases and the J gene end by 10 bases; junction bases not matched to a gene: 9. The CDR3 totals 16 residues. Per the germline V gene, CDR1 is SGHRS and CDR2 is YFSETQ. CDR3 loop: CASSLAAGTGESPLHF. CDR3 bases: TGCGCCAGCAGCTTGGCCGCGGGGACAGGAGAATCACCCCTCCACTTT.

Many counts were recorded for this clonotype. J is TRBJ2-3 and V is TRBV19, with 7 bases lining up with TRBD2. Unmatched junction bases numbered 7, after V lost 9 bases and J lost 1 base. CDR1 and CDR2 (germline): LNHDA, SQIVND (reference sequence). CDR3 length: 14 residues. The CDR3 region is CASGAGEGTDTQYF. CDR3 nucleotides: TGTGCCAGCGGGGCGGGGGAAGGCACAGATACGCAGTATTTT.

As to this clonotype: Being one base from a much bigger clone, this may be a read error. The chain joins TRBV6-5 to TRBJ2-3, with a tentative D call TRBD1 (5 bases). The J call may be in error: the DNA end matches TRBJ1-5 better. The CDR3 contains 13 residues. Germline V gene data show CDR1 as MNHEY and CDR2 as SVGAGI. This CDR3 is CASGRGNTDTQHF. In nucleotides, the CDR3 is TGTGCCAGCGGAAGGGGCAACACAGATACGCAGCATTTT.

This clonotype has ten or more counts. The chain is built from TRBV18 and TRBJ2-5; 8 bases fit TRBD1. V lost 4 bases and J lost 5; bases outside the gene matches: 6. This CDR3 comprises 14 residues. Per germline, CDR1 KGHSH and CDR2 LQKENI. The CDR3 loop reads CASSLDRAGETQYF. The CDR3 nucleotides are TGTGCCAGCTCACTGGACAGGGCTGGCGAGACCCAGTACTTC.

The chain carries TRBV7-9 and TRBJ2-6; 9 bases match TRBD1. V gave up 2 bases and J gave up 2 bases; unmatched junction bases: 7. The CDR3 has 18 amino acids. Germline V gives CDR1 SEHNR, CDR2 FQNEAQ (reference sequence). CDR3 loop: CASSLSGTGIAGANVLTF. In DNA form, the CDR3 reads TGTGCCAGCAGCTTAAGTGGGACAGGGATAGCTGGGGCCAACGTCCTGACTTTC.

The table lists this clonotype with many counts. The rearrangement uses TRBV19 and TRBJ2-1; TRBD2 is a possible D gene (5 bases). This CDR3 has 16 residues. V lost 1 base and J lost 2, with 12 bases in between. The germline V gene has CDR1 LNHDA and CDR2 SQIVND (reference sequence). The CDR3 here is CASSIGLARPYNEQFF. In nucleotides, the CDR3 is TGTGCCAGTAGTATAGGGCTAGCTCGGCCCTACAATGAGCAGTTCTTC. The variable domain in full, completed from reference TRBV19 and TRBJ2-1, reads DGGITQSPKYLFRKEGQNVTLSCEQNLNHDAMYWYRQDPGQGLRLIYYSQIVNDFQKGDIAEGYSVSREKKESFPLTVTSAQKNPTAFYLCASSIGLARPYNEQFFGPGTRLTVL.

This clonotype was counted ten times or more. CDR3 loop: CASSPSGTGNTIYF. CDR3 nucleotide sequence: TGTGCCAGCAGCCCCTCCGGGACAGGAAACACCATATATTTT. The chain is built from TRBV9 and TRBJ1-3; possibly TRBD1 for D (6 bases). Germline V gene sequence: CDR1 SGDLS, CDR2 YYNGEE. There are 14 residues in the CDR3. V shed 4 bases and J shed 4 bases, with 12 bases lying between them.

This clonotype was counted ten times or more. The V gene is TRBV24-1, the J gene TRBJ2-3; D possibly matches TRBD1 or TRBD2 (5 bases each). With 3 bases removed from V and 1 base from J, the gap between germline ends came to 13 bases. The CDR3 is 16 residues long. Per the germline V gene, CDR1 is KGHDR and CDR2 is SFDVKD. CDR3 DNA: TGTGCCACCAGTGATCGTCTCCAGGGAGGCACAGATACGCAGTATTTT. Amino acids: CATSDRLQGGTDTQYF.

This clonotype was counted ten times or more. The CDR3 sequence is CASSPTTGASGNTIYF. As DNA, the CDR3 is TGTGCCAGCAGTCCAACGACAGGGGCCTCTGGAAACACCATATATTTT. The rearrangement joins TRBV12-3 or TRBV12-4 to TRBJ1-3; 8 bases agree with TRBD1. The V segment lost 5 bases and the J segment 0 bases; nucleotides outside the gene matches: 6. The CDR3 is 16 residues long.

This clonotype was observed many times. The chain recombines TRBV5-5 with TRBJ1-4, with D uncertain. Germline V gene lookup returns CDR1 SGHKS and CDR2 YYEKEE (reference sequence). This CDR3 is built from 14 residues. Trimming stripped 4 bases from V and 8 bases from J, with 15 bases between. The CDR3: CASSRPDLDEKLFF. CDR3 nucleotide sequence: TGTGCCAGCAGCCGTCCGGACCTGGACGAAAAACTGTTTTTT.

Ten or more counts support this clonotype. The chain has TRBV20-1 and TRBJ2-1; TRBD2 matches 10 bases. Germline V gives CDR1 DFQATT, CDR2 SNEGSKA (reference sequence). J was trimmed by 7 bases and V by 0 bases; bases with no gene match: 6. The CDR3 runs to 15 residues. CDR3 region: CSARDASGSQNEQFF. The DNA for the CDR3 is TGCAGTGCTAGAGATGCTAGCGGGAGTCAAAATGAGCAGTTCTTC.

This clonotype was recorded many times. This rearrangement joins TRBV5-1 to TRBJ2-5; no clear D gene. CDR3 size: 17 residues. CDR1 SGHRS and CDR2 YFSETQ come from the germline V gene. Trimming pared 1 base from V and 1 base from J, leaving 17 bases between. CDR3 sequence (DNA): TGCGCCAGCAGCTTGATGGCAGCACAGAGGACCCAAGAGACCCAGTACTTC. Protein product: CASSLMAAQRTQETQYF.

The V and J genes are TRBV29-1 and TRBJ2-6; weak D call: TRBD2 (5 bases). V was trimmed by 0 bases and J by 4 bases, leaving 13 bases between them. Germline V lookup: CDR1 SQVTM, CDR2 ANQGSEA. This CDR3 comprises 16 residues. DNA of the CDR3: TGCAGCGTTGAAGATCTGGGGAGAAGAGGGGCCAACGTCCTGACTTTC. It encodes CSVEDLGRRGANVLTF.

This clonotype has a count of ten or more. The V and J genes are TRBV9 and TRBJ2-7; 10 bases line up with TRBD2. V trimming: 3 bases; J trimming: 4 bases; junction bases outside the gene matches: 7. Looked up from germline, CDR1 is SGDLS and CDR2 is YYNGEE. The CDR3 contains 15 residues. This CDR3 is CASSGGLAAGYEQYF. The CDR3 nucleotides read TGTGCCAGCAGCGGCGGACTAGCGGCTGGGTACGAGCAGTACTTC.

This clonotype was recorded at least ten times. CDR3: CSAPGLAVETQYF. The CDR3 nucleotides are TGCAGTGCTCCTGGACTAGCGGTAGAGACCCAGTACTTC. The chain uses TRBV20-1 and TRBJ2-5; 10 nucleotides agree with TRBD2. The trim removed 5 bases at V and 4 bases at J, leaving 4 bases unmatched. The CDR3 contains 13 residues. Germline values: CDR1 DFQATT, CDR2 SNEGSKA (reference sequence).

This clonotype was observed at least ten times. The chain links TRBV20-1 to TRBJ2-3; D is unresolved. Trimming took 1 base from V and 5 from J, leaving 13 bases between them. CDR3 size: 14 residues. Germline V gives CDR1 DFQATT, CDR2 SNEGSKA (reference sequence). CDR3 loop: CSARVSIYQDTQYF. Here the CDR3 DNA reads TGCAGTGCTAGAGTCTCTATTTACCAAGATACGCAGTATTTT.

For this clonotype: A much larger clone is a single base away; this may be a read error. This chain joins TRBV20-1 and TRBJ1-5; 10 bases map to TRBD1. Unmatched junction bases numbered 13, after V lost 5 bases and J lost 6 bases. This CDR3 comprises 16 residues. Germline CDR1 reads DFQATT; CDR2 reads SNEGSKA (reference sequence). The chain's CDR3 is CSASGQGVYSGQPQHF. The CDR3 DNA is TGCAGTGCTTCCGGACAGGGGGTTTATTCTGGTCAGCCCCAGCATTTT.

There are many counts of this clonotype. CDR3 sequence (DNA): TGTGCCAGCAGCTTAGAGCCTTATTACAGCGAGCAGTACTTC. Protein: CASSLEPYYSEQYF. The V and J genes are TRBV7-6 and TRBJ2-7; D is ambiguous. The ends were cut back, 1 base at V and 6 bases at J, with 13 bases in the middle. The CDR3 totals 14 residues. The germline V gene has CDR1 SGHVS and CDR2 FNYEAQ.

Ten or more counts support this clonotype. The CDR3 coding sequence is TGTGCCAGCAGCCTTAGGAGGGGGGACACTGAAGCTTTCTTT. This encodes CASSLRRGDTEAFF. This chain links TRBV7-8 with TRBJ1-1; D is perhaps TRBD1 (6 bases). This CDR3 contains 14 residues. V was pared by 5 bases and J by 3 bases, with 13 bases between. The germline CDR1 and CDR2 sequences are SGHVS and FQNEAQ.

This clonotype was seen a few times. The chain links TRBV5-1 to TRBJ1-2; D possibly corresponds to TRBD1 (5 bases). Germline CDR1 and CDR2: SGHRS and YFSETQ. This CDR3 has 16 residues. V was trimmed by 0 bases and J by 3 bases, leaving 15 bases between them. This chain's CDR3 is CASSLASTASYYGYTF. CDR3 DNA sequence: TGCGCCAGCAGCTTGGCCTCGACAGCGAGCTACTATGGCTACACCTTC.

There are a few counts of this clonotype. It may be a read error: a sequence one base away is much more abundant. The chain carries TRBV7-9 and TRBJ1-2; 11 nucleotides match TRBD1. The CDR3 runs 15 residues. CDR1 is SEHNR and CDR2 is FQNEAQ in the germline V gene (reference sequence). The CDR3: CASIPWDRGNYGYPF. For the CDR3, the DNA is TGTGCCAGCATCCCGTGGGACAGGGGGAACTATGGCTACCCCTTC.